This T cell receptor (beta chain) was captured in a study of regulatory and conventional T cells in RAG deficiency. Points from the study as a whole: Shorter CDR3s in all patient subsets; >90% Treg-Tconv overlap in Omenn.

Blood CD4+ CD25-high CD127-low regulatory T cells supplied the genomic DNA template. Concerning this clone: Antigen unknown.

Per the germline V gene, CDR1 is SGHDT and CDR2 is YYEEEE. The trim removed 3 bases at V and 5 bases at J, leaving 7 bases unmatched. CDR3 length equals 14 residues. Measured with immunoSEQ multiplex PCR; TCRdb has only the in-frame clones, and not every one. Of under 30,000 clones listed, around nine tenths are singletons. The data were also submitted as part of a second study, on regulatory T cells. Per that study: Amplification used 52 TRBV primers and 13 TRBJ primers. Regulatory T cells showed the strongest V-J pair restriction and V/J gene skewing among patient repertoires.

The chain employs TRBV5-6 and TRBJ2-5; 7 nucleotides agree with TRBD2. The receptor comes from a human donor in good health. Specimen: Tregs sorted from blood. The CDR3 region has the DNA TGTGCCAGCAGCTCAGCGGGGAGTTCGGAGACCCAGTACTTC. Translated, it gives CASSSAGSSETQYF.